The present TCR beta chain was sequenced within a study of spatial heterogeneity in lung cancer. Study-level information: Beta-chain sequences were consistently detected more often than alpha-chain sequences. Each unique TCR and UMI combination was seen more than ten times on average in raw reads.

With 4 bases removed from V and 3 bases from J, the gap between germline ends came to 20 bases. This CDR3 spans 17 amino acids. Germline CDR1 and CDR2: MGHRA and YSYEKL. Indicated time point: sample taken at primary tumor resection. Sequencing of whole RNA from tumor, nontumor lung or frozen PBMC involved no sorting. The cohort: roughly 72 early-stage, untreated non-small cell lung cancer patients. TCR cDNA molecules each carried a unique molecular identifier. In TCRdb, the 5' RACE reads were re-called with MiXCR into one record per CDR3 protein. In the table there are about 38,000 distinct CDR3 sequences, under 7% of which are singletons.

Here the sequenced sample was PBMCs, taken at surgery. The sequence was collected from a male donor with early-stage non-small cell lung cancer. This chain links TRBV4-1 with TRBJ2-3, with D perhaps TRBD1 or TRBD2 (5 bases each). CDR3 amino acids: CASSPLGVTNNTDTQYF. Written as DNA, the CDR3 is TGCGCCAGCAGCCCGTTGGGGGTGACCAATAATACAGATACGCAGTATTTT.